These 9 T cell receptor beta chains were sequenced from one sample in a study of molecular identifiers for immune sequencing clone quantification. TCRdb fed the PCR reads into MiXCR, producing one record per CDR3 protein. Of under 600,000 distinct CDR3 sequences listed, about 22% are singletons. The sample was naive CD8+ T cells from blood, with Jurkat cell RNA spiked in. Subset reported: FACS-sorted CD8+CD4-CCR7+CD45RA+ naive T cells. The receptors derive from a human donor in good health. Some libraries in this study had Jurkat cell RNA spiked in.

This sequence joins TRBV12-3 or TRBV12-4 and TRBJ2-7, with D hard to call. There are 13 residues in the CDR3. The V and J ends lost 4 bases and 0 bases respectively, with 7 bases between them. CDR3 residues: CASSYQDSYEQYF. The CDR3 region has the DNA TGTGCCAGCAGTTACCAGGACTCCTACGAGCAGTACTTC.

On this clonotype itself: A much larger clonotype is one base distant, so this may be a read error. This chain uses TRBV6-5 with TRBJ2-7; D assignment may be TRBD1 or TRBD2 (5 bases each). The CDR3 spans 16 residues. Trimming cost V 0 bases and J 5 bases, with 17 bases left between them. Looked up from germline, CDR1 is MNHEY and CDR2 is SVGAGI. The CDR3 here is CASSYSMGQTGHEQYF. The CDR3 bases are TGTGCCAGCAGTTACTCGATGGGTCAAACGGGGCACGAGCAGTACTTC.

The chain joins TRBV7-6 to TRBJ2-1, with D hard to call. Trimming stripped 6 bases from V and 8 bases from J, with 11 bases between. This CDR3 is built from 12 residues. Germline V gene data show CDR1 as SGHVS and CDR2 as FNYEAQ. CDR3 DNA: TGTGCCAGCAGTCCCGGCTGGGATGAGCAGTTCTTC. This sequence encodes CASSPGWDEQFF.

The table lists this clonotype with many counts. The chain recombines TRBV2 with TRBJ2-5; TRBD2 matches at 10 bases. Germline CDR1 is SNHLY and CDR2 is FYNNEI. With 5 bases clipped from V and 1 base from J, the junction kept 4 bases outside the gene matches. CDR3 length: 15 amino acids. For the CDR3, the DNA is TGTGCCAGCAGTATGGGACTAGCGCTCCAAGAGACCCAGTACTTC. Protein sequence: CASSMGLALQETQYF.

This chain connects TRBV2 to TRBJ2-7, with D uncertain. Germline assignment: CDR1 SNHLY and CDR2 FYNNEI. Trimming removed 6 bases at V and 0 bases at J, with 12 bases between. The length of the CDR3 is 14 residues. The CDR3 here is CASRRGPLSYEQYF. The DNA of the CDR3 is TGTGCCAGCAGGAGAGGACCGCTCTCCTACGAGCAGTACTTC.

This rearrangement joins TRBV19 to TRBJ1-4; perhaps TRBD1 as D (5 bases). The CDR3 consists of 15 residues. Trimming shortened V by 10 bases and J by 8 bases, and 23 bases separated the two germline ends. Germline V gene sequence: CDR1 LNHDA, CDR2 SQIVND (reference sequence). The CDR3 is CATTDWGGDREKLFF. In DNA form, the CDR3 reads TGTGCCACCACGGACTGGGGCGGAGATCGGGAAAAACTGTTTTTT. The variable domain in full, with the rest retrieved from reference TRBV19 and TRBJ1-4, is DGGITQSPKYLFRKEGQNVTLSCEQNLNHDAMYWYRQDPGQGLRLIYYSQIVNDFQKGDIAEGYSVSREKKESFPLTVTSAQKNPTAFYLCATTDWGGDREKLFFGSGTQLSVL.

The V and J genes are TRBV12-3 or TRBV12-4 and TRBJ2-3; D uncertain. This CDR3 has 14 amino acids. V shed 1 base and J shed 2 bases, with 7 bases lying between them. This CDR3 is CASSLESLTDTQYF. CDR3 nucleotide sequence: TGTGCCAGCAGTTTAGAGTCACTCACAGATACGCAGTATTTT.

This chain joins TRBV27 and TRBJ2-3, with a weak D call TRBD2 (5 bases). The CDR3 runs to 14 residues. Trimming stripped 2 bases from V and 5 bases from J, with 11 bases between. Per the germline V gene, CDR1 is MNHEY and CDR2 is SMNVEV (reference sequence). The CDR3 here is CASSLGLAQDTQYF. The CDR3 nucleotides read TGTGCCAGCAGTTTAGGGCTAGCCCAAGATACGCAGTATTTT.

About this clonotype: A read error may account for a junction end that differs from germline. V gene TRBV28 combines with J gene TRBJ1-5, with D possibly matching TRBD1 (6 bases). Per germline, CDR1 MDHEN and CDR2 SYDVKM. The CDR3 runs 16 residues. The CDR3 here is CASSSEQGHSDQPQHF. As DNA, the CDR3 is TGTGCCAGCAGTTCGGAACAGGGTCATAGCGATCAGCCCCAGCATTTT.